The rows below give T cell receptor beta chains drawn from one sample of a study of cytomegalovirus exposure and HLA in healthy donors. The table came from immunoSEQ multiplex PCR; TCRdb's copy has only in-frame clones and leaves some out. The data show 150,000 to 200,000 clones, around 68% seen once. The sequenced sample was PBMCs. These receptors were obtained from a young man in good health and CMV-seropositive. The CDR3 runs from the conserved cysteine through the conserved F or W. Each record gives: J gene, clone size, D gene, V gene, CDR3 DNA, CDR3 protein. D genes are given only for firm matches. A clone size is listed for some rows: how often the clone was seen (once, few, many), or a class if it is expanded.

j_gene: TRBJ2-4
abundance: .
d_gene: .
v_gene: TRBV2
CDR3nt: TGTGCCAGCAGGTCAGCGGTAGCCAAAAACATTCAGTACTTC
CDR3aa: CASRSAVAKNIQYF

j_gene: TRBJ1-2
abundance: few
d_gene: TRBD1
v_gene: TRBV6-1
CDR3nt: TGTGCCAGCAGTCCGCTGGTTGACAGGGTCTATGGCTACACCTTC
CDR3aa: CASSPLVDRVYGYTF

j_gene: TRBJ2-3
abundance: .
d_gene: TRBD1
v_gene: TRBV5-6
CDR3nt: TGTGCCAGCAGCCGTCAGGGGGCTTCGGTTGGGGATACGCAGTATTTT
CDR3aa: CASSRQGASVGDTQYF

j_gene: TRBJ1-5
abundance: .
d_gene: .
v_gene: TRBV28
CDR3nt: TGTGCCAGCCTTAACCCCGACACAGGCAATCAGCCCCAGCATTTT
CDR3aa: CASLNPDTGNQPQHF

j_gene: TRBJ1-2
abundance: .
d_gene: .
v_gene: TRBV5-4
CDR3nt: TGTGCCAGCAGCTTGGATCCTAATACCCCGTGGGGCTACACCTTC
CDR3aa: CASSLDPNTPWGYTF

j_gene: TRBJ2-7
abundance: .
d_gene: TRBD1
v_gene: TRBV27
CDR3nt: TGTGCCAGCAGTTTCGGACAGGTCTCCTACGAGCAGTACTTC
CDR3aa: CASSFGQVSYEQYF

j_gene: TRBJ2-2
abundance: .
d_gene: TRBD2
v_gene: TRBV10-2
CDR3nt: TGCGCCAGCAGGGAACCGGGACTAGCCACCGGGGAGCTGTTTTTT
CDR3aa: CASREPGLATGELFF

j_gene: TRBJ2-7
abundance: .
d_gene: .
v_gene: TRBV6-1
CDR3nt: TGTGCCAGCAGTGTCGGGGAAGACTCCTCCTACGAGCAGTACTTC
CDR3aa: CASSVGEDSSYEQYF

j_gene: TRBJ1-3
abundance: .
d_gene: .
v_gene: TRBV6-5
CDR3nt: TGTGCCAGCAGCAACTCTGGAAACACCATATATTTT
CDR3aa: CASSNSGNTIYF

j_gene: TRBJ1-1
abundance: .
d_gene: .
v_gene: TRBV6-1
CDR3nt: TGTGCCAGCACTCCCCCGTCAGTCGGGACTGAAGCTTTCTTT
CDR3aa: CASTPPSVGTEAFF

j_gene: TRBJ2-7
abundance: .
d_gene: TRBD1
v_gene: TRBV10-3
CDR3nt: TGTGCCATCAGGGGGACAGGGCCATCCTACGAGCAGTACTTC
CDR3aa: CAIRGTGPSYEQYF

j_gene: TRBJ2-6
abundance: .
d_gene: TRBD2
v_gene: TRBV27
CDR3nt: TGTGCCAGCAGTAGCGGGGTATCTGGGGCCAACGTCCTGACTTTC
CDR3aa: CASSSGVSGANVLTF

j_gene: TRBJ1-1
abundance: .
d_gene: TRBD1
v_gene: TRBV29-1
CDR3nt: TGCAGCGGCGGACAGGGGGCGGTGAACACTGAAGCTTTCTTT
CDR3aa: CSGGQGAVNTEAFF

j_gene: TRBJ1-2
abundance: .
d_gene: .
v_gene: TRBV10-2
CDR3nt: TGCGCCAGCAGTGGCCAGGGATCCTATGGCTACACCTTC
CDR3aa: CASSGQGSYGYTF

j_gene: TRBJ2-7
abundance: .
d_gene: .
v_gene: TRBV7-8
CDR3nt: TGTGCCAGCAGCTTGGGCAGAAGCTCCTACGAGCAGTACTTC
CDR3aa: CASSLGRSSYEQYF

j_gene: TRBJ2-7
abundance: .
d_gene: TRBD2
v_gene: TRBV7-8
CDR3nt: TGTGCCAGCAGCATTCTAGCGGAATCCTACGAGCAGTACTTC
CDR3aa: CASSILAESYEQYF

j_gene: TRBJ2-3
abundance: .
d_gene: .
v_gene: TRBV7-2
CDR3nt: TGTGCCAGCAGCTTAATGGACACTACGCAGTATTTT
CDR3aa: CASSLMDTTQYF

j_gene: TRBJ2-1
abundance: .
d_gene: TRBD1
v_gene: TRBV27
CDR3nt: TGTGCCAGCAGTTTGACAGGGAGACATGAGCAGTTCTTC
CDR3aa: CASSLTGRHEQFF

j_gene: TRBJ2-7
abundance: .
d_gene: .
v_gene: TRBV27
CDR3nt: TGTGCCAGCAGTTTGGCCGGGAGCTCCTACGAGCAGTACTTC
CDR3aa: CASSLAGSSYEQYF

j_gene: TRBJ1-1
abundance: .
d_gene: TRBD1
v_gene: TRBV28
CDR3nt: TGTGCCAGCAGCGTTGGGACAGGGGGAGCTGAAGCTTTCTTT
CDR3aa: CASSVGTGGAEAFF

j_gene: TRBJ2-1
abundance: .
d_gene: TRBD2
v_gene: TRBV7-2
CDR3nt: TGTGCCAGCAGCCTAACTAGCGGTAGATACAATGAGCAGTTCTTC
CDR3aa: CASSLTSGRYNEQFF

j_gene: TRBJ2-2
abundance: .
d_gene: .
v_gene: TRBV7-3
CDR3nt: TGTGCCAGCAGCGAACTCCCCCCTGGGGAGCTGTTTTTT
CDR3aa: CASSELPPGELFF

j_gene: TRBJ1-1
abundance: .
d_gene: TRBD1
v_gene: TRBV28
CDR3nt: TGTGCCAGCAGTACAGGGGTGGGGTTTGACACTGAAGCTTTCTTT
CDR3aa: CASSTGVGFDTEAFF

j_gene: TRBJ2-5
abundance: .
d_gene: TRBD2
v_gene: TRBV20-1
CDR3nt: TGCAGTGCTAGTGGAAATGGCGGGAGGAACTTC
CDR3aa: CSASGNGGRNF

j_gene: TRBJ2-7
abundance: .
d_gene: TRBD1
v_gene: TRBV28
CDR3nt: TGTGCCAGCAGGGGGGCCGGGACAGGGGGCTACGAGCAGTACTTC
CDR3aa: CASRGAGTGGYEQYF

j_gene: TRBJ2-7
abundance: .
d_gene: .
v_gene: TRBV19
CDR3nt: TGTGCCAGTAGTATTACCTTAACCAGATCCATCAGGTACGAGCAGTACTTC
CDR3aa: CASSITLTRSIRYEQYF

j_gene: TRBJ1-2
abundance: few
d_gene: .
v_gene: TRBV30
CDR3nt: TGTGCCTCTCAGAGGGGGGGCTACACCTTC
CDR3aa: CASQRGGYTF

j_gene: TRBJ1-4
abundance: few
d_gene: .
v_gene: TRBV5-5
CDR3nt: TGTGCCAGCAGCTTGTCCGGGGGAAGAACTAATGAAAAACTGTTTTTT
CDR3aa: CASSLSGGRTNEKLFF

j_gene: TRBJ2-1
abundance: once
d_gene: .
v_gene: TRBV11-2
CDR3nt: TGTGCCAGCAGCCTTTCCTACAATGAGCAGTTCTTC
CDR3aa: CASSLSYNEQFF